This T cell receptor (beta chain) emerged from a study of shared clonotypes between healthy human individuals. Study details: Donor composition was a couple of women and three men, aged 18 to 49.

The CDR3 consists of 16 residues. Trimming cost V 1 base and J 4 bases, with 16 bases left between them. Germline CDR1 and CDR2: MNHNS and SASEGT. Adult Caucasians living in Nashville, Tennessee made up all of the donors. Input per replicate PCR of unsorted PBMC was about 330 ng DNA, corresponding to 33,000 or so T cell genomes. How the authors handled the data: Junction-only sequences without quality scores came from ImmunoSEQ, so filtering differed. Produced via immunoSEQ multiplex PCR; TCRdb's table is partial and in-frame only. The V and J calls and clone size come from that table; D and trimming were worked out from the DNA. The table records 450,000 to 500,000 clones, around 80% of them present only once.

The chain carries TRBV6-1 and TRBJ1-2; unclear D gene. The receptor's source is a woman in her thirties or forties in good health. Some clones in this sample may be carry-over from other donors' samples. The source material was PBMCs. CDR3 region: CASSEGVHNQLYGYTF. DNA of the CDR3: TGTGCCAGCAGTGAAGGGGTCCACAACCAACTCTATGGCTACACCTTC.